Reported below is one T cell receptor beta chain. This record comes from a study of blood T cell repertoires in COVID-19. Profiled with immunoSEQ multiplex PCR; TCRdb holds only in-frame clones, not every one. The repertoire holds 200,000 to 250,000 clones, approximately 80% seen once, with about 9.3% in the top ten. The germline V gene encodes CDR1 LNHDA and CDR2 SQIVND (reference sequence). The CDR3 spans 18 residues. The trim removed 6 bases at V and 1 base at J, leaving 10 bases unmatched. Participants were aged about 18 to 95 years, lived in under 25 US areas, and enrolled virtually. Sequenced material: PBMCs or T cells enriched from blood (not recorded which). This receptor was obtained from a man in his forties or fifties who had recovered from COVID-19. The chain links TRBV19 to TRBJ2-3; 13 positions agree with TRBD2. The CDR3 coding sequence is TGTGCCAGTAGCACCCCCTTAGGACTAGCGGGAGGCACAGATACGCAGTATTTT. Translation gives CASSTPLGLAGGTDTQYF.